The next 18 T cell receptor beta chains were all read from a single sample in a study of blood T cell repertoires in COVID-19. Clones were sequenced by immunoSEQ multiplex PCR, and TCRdb holds only the in-frame ones, with some missing. This repertoire shows approximately 210,000 clones, roughly 94% found once; its top ten account for 0.6% to 0.9%. Sequencing was carried out using peripheral blood. The receptors derive from a man aged 25-45 years with COVID-19, enrolled during active disease.

This clone has a single count. V and J are TRBV6-5 and TRBJ1-5; D is undetermined. This CDR3 has 12 residues. CDR1 and CDR2 (germline): MNHEY, SVGAGI. Trimming stripped 10 bases from V and 3 bases from J, with 10 bases between. Here the CDR3 reads CATGVVNQPQHF. The CDR3 bases are TGTGCCACCGGAGTGGTCAATCAGCCCCAGCATTTT.

The genes are TRBV3-1 (or the pseudogene TRBV3-2) and TRBJ2-1, with a possible D match to TRBD1 (5 bases). V lost 4 bases and J 3 bases, leaving 10 bases between the germline ends. This CDR3 spans 14 amino acids. In germline, CDR1 is LGHDT, CDR2 YNNKEL (reference sequence). The CDR3 DNA follows: TGTGCCAGCAGCCCCCGGACATTCTACAATGAGCAGTTCTTC. Encoded protein: CASSPRTFYNEQFF.

The chain recombines TRBV11-2 with TRBJ1-3; 10 bases are a match to TRBD1. V lost 5 bases to trimming and J lost 5 bases; unmatched junction nucleotides: 12. CDR3 length: 17 amino acids. CDR1 is SGHAT, CDR2 FQNNGV, per germline. DNA of the CDR3: TGTGCCAGCAGCACCGTGACAGGGGGCGCGTGGAGAAACACCATATATTTT. Translating gives CASSTVTGGAWRNTIYF.

This sequence joins TRBV5-5 and TRBJ1-2; 7 nucleotides line up with TRBD1. J lost 6 bases, V lost 4 bases, and 9 bases had no gene match. Per germline, CDR1 SGHKS and CDR2 YYEKEE (reference sequence). This CDR3 region has 14 residues. CDR3 DNA: TGTGCCAGCAGCACCAGACAGGGATCAAATGGCTACACCTTC. This sequence encodes CASSTRQGSNGYTF.

V is TRBV12-5 and J is TRBJ2-1; 7 nucleotides align to TRBD1. V lost 4 bases to trimming and J lost 7 bases; unmatched junction nucleotides: 7. The CDR3 spans 14 residues. Germline V gives CDR1 LGHNT, CDR2 FRNRAP. The CDR3 nucleotides read TGTGCTAGTGGTTGGACAGGCAGGGGAAATGAGCAGTTCTTC. Protein product: CASGWTGRGNEQFF.

This chain uses TRBV10-3 with TRBJ2-1; 10 bases agree with TRBD1. Germline V CDR1 and CDR2: ENHRY, SYGVKD. The J segment lost 8 bases and the V segment lost 4 bases, leaving 8 bases of the junction unmatched. CDR3 length: 15 amino acids. CDR3 DNA sequence: TGTGCCATCAGTGGGGGGGACAGGGGAGTCCATGAGCAGTTCTTC. Translating it yields CAISGGDRGVHEQFF.

This chain connects TRBV5-1 to TRBJ1-1; 11 bases match TRBD1. V was clipped by 4 bases and J by 4 bases; unmatched bases: 6. The V gene's germline CDR1 is SGHRS and CDR2 YFSETQ. This CDR3 comprises 15 residues. The chain's CDR3 is CASSPGGTGGTEAFF. In DNA form, the CDR3 reads TGCGCCAGCAGCCCAGGCGGGACAGGGGGCACTGAAGCTTTCTTT.

The chain carries TRBV30 and TRBJ1-2; weak D call: TRBD1 (6 bases). CDR1 is GTSNPN and CDR2 is SVGIG in the germline V gene (reference sequence). The ends were cut back, 0 bases at V and 3 bases at J, with 11 bases in the middle. The CDR3 consists of 14 residues. The CDR3 reads CAWSVGAGDYGYTF. CDR3 nucleotide sequence: TGTGCCTGGAGTGTTGGGGCAGGGGACTATGGCTACACCTTC.

The chain employs TRBV27 and TRBJ2-2; unclear D gene. V dropped 0 bases and J dropped 2 bases, with 16 bases sitting between them. The CDR3 is made up of 18 amino acids. From germline, CDR1 is MNHEY and CDR2 SMNVEV (reference sequence). The CDR3 is CASSLSAVLSGNTGELFF. The CDR3 DNA reads TGTGCCAGCAGTTTATCGGCCGTCCTATCAGGAAACACCGGGGAGCTGTTTTTT.

This clone was picked up one time. The V call is TRBV10-2, the J call TRBJ2-3, with D perhaps TRBD1 (5 bases). The germline gives CDR1 WSHSY, CDR2 SAAADI. V lost 2 bases and J 0 bases, leaving 15 bases between the germline ends. The CDR3 consists of 17 residues. The DNA for the CDR3 is TGCGCCAGCAGTGAGCCGAGCCCGGACATAAGCACAGATACGCAGTATTTT. Amino acid sequence: CASSEPSPDISTDTQYF.

This chain uses TRBV27 with TRBJ2-5; 7 bases map to TRBD1. The V segment lost 5 bases and the J segment 7 bases; nucleotides outside the gene matches: 10. Germline V gene lookup returns CDR1 MNHEY and CDR2 SMNVEV (reference sequence). The CDR3 extends over 14 amino acids. The CDR3 coding sequence is TGTGCCAGCAGTCCAAGCCGGGACAGTGGGACCCAGTACTTC. It codes for CASSPSRDSGTQYF.

The rearrangement uses TRBV19 and TRBJ1-5; tentatively, D is TRBD1 (5 bases). V was shortened by 3 bases and J by 11 bases, with 26 bases between the two germline ends. Per the germline V gene, CDR1 is LNHDA and CDR2 is SQIVND (reference sequence). The CDR3 consists of 17 residues. The CDR3 coding sequence is TGTGCCAGTAGTATGATATCTTTTAGACAGTCCAGTTCGGCCCAGCATTTT. Translation: CASSMISFRQSSSAQHF.

The rearrangement links TRBV10-3 to TRBJ1-3, with TRBD1 matching 10 bases. V shed 6 bases, J shed 4 bases, and the junction held 6 bases outside the gene matches. Per the germline V gene, CDR1 is ENHRY and CDR2 is SYGVKD. The CDR3 extends over 15 amino acids. This CDR3 reads CAIRTGGAPGNTIYF. The CDR3 DNA reads TGTGCCATCAGGACAGGGGGCGCACCGGGAAACACCATATATTTT.

In this sample, this clone turned up once. The chain recombines TRBV6-1 with TRBJ2-1; 9 bases align to TRBD1. The CDR3 totals 17 residues. After removal of 4 bases from V and 2 bases from J, the junction contained 9 bases not matched to a gene. In germline, CDR1 is MNHNS, CDR2 SASEGT. CDR3 sequence: CASSAPMGQGAYNEQFF. The CDR3 nucleotides are TGTGCCAGCAGTGCTCCGATGGGACAGGGCGCCTACAATGAGCAGTTCTTC.

The chain has TRBV6-6 and TRBJ1-1; no definite D call. Germline values: CDR1 MNHNY, CDR2 SVGAGI (reference sequence). V gave up 0 bases and J gave up 3 bases, with 8 bases separating them. This CDR3 is built from 14 residues. DNA of the CDR3: TGTGCCAGCAGTTACTCGAACAGAGACACTGAAGCTTTCTTT. Translating gives CASSYSNRDTEAFF.

The chain combines TRBV7-9 with TRBJ2-1; D possibly corresponds to TRBD1 (6 bases). V was cut by 3 bases and J by 1 base, with 19 bases left in between. The germline V gene has CDR1 SEHNR and CDR2 FQNEAQ (reference sequence). This CDR3 has 18 residues. The CDR3, as DNA: TGTGCCAGCAGCTTGCCCCCCGGGCTGAGGGGGTCCTACAATGAGCAGTTCTTC. Translating it yields CASSLPPGLRGSYNEQFF.

V is TRBV5-1 and J is TRBJ2-3; 7 positions agree with TRBD1. The CDR3 covers 14 residues. Germline CDR1 SGHRS, CDR2 YFSETQ. J was trimmed by 2 bases and V by 3 bases; bases with no gene match: 3. The CDR3 protein is CASSSGQPTDTQYF. DNA for the CDR3: TGCGCCAGCAGCTCGGGACAGCCCACAGATACGCAGTATTTT.

As for this clone: The sample carries other DNA sequences with the same CDR3. V gene TRBV18 combines with J gene TRBJ1-2, with a possible D match to TRBD1 (5 bases). The V end was cut by 3 bases, the J end by 6 bases, with 14 bases between. CDR3 size: 14 residues. The germline V gene encodes CDR1 KGHSH and CDR2 LQKENI. The CDR3: CASSPPGVADGYTF. As DNA, the CDR3 is TGTGCCAGCTCACCGCCGGGGGTTGCGGATGGCTACACCTTC.